Listed below are T cell receptor beta chains from one sample, sequenced in a study of regulatory T cells in long-lasting Graves disease. A single record per CDR3 protein comes from TCRdb applying MiXCR to the multiplex PCR reads. The sample lists more than 350,000 distinct CDR3 sequences, about 15% occurring once. These records were also assigned to another study, of T cells in Graves' hyperthyroidism and ophthalmopathy.

This specimen consisted of peripheral blood mononuclear cells (PBMCs), obtained at new diagnosis, from a patient treated with antithyroid drugs. The source is a woman under 40 with Graves disease. The CDR3 runs from the conserved cysteine through the conserved F or W. A D gene is named only where the DNA matches it firmly.

v_call d_call cdr3_length cdr3_aa
TRBV2 NA 13 CASSIQANTEAFF
TRBV5-1 NA 13 CASSGRGKEKLFF
TRBV3-1 TRBD2 16 CASSQAGLAVTDTQYF
TRBV12-5 TRBD1 15 CASGRAGGQIYGYTF
TRBV20-1 NA 15 CSASGPHSQDQPQHF
TRBV6-1 NA 11 CASRGSDGYTF
TRBV27 TRBD2 15 CASRLTSGKDNEQFF
TRBV7-2 NA 15 CASSLVRGAHQPQHF
TRBV27 TRBD2 21 CASSLSILGLAGAPTYNEQFF
TRBV5-1 TRBD1 15 CASSLGTGRSYEQYF
TRBV20-1 TRBD2 13 CRPGGGLYNEQFF
TRBV12-3/TRBV12-4 NA 15 CASSFSGGSSYEQYF
TRBV27 NA 14 CASTGSPFNYGYTF
TRBV15 NA 17 CATSLQRWGARNTEAFF
TRBV20-1 NA 14 CSARRPGRDQPQHF
TRBV13 NA 15 CASSPARSSYNEQFF
TRBV27 TRBD2 15 CASSLGGRVAGELFF
TRBV7-6 TRBD2 18 CASSLAGTSGMITDTQYF
TRBV12-3/TRBV12-4 NA 16 CASSKRGGASNQPQHF
TRBV11-2 TRBD2 14 CASSLRLALYEQYF
TRBV4-1 NA 13 CASSQGTSDTQYF
TRBV27 NA 15 CASSVRPGGNQPQHF
TRBV2 TRBD2 15 CASSILTSGTDTQYF
TRBV5-5 NA 14 CASSLDRVGGELFF
TRBV20-1 TRBD2 16 CSARRTSGRTYNEQFF
TRBV3-1 TRBD2 16 CASSQSLGGMGYEQYF
TRBV28 NA 17 CASSLQGGREGDNEQFF
TRBV6-2/TRBV6-3 NA 13 CASTEPIYNEQFF
TRBV3-1 NA 13 CASSQPRGDEQFF
TRBV20-1 TRBD2 14 CSAWTSGMYNEQFF
TRBV6-1 NA 12 CASSGAAYEQFF
TRBV7-3 TRBD2 16 CASSHYRASGTGELFF
TRBV5-1 NA 17 CASSRRGALSGANVLTF
TRBV24-1 NA 16 CATSDRLDSRTDTQYF
TRBV18 TRBD2 14 CASSPLAGEDEQFF
TRBV27 NA 14 CASSPGQSSQPQHF
TRBV27 TRBD1 15 CASSFPPDREYEQYF
TRBV30 TRBD1 14 CAWSVQLTGDGYTF
TRBV30 NA 16 CAWSVGGLARTGELFF
TRBV9 NA 15 CASSVLEQFTDTQYF
TRBV2 TRBD2 12 CASGPSGETQYF
TRBV9 NA 14 CASSVAPQEETQYF
TRBV11-2 TRBD1 18 CASSPNPGQGTTKNIQYF
TRBV11-2 NA 13 CASSLFFTDTQYF
TRBV28 NA 14 CASSPYGSGATQYF
TRBV11-2 TRBD1 15 CASSSYRGEYYGYTF
TRBV19 TRBD2 17 CASSLTPGLAGGYEQYF
TRBV20-1 NA 13 CSARDSQNTEAFF
TRBV12-3/TRBV12-4 TRBD1 14 CASSSLQGAGEQFF
TRBV19 TRBD1 14 CASSIQGVQETQYF
TRBV6-5 NA 14 CASSSAGVGGKLFF
TRBV20-1 NA 11 CSGTDSYGYTF
TRBV9 TRBD1 15 CASSVDGQGAREQYF
TRBV20-1 NA 12 CSARAGRETQYF
TRBV11-2 NA 15 CASSYGGFRITEAFF
TRBV19 NA 15 CASSIEWQGVRPQHF
TRBV28 NA 14 CASSLEGSYNEQFF
TRBV27 NA 14 CASSLSLEGREQYF
TRBV13 TRBD2 19 CASSPRVRASGGNLNIQYF